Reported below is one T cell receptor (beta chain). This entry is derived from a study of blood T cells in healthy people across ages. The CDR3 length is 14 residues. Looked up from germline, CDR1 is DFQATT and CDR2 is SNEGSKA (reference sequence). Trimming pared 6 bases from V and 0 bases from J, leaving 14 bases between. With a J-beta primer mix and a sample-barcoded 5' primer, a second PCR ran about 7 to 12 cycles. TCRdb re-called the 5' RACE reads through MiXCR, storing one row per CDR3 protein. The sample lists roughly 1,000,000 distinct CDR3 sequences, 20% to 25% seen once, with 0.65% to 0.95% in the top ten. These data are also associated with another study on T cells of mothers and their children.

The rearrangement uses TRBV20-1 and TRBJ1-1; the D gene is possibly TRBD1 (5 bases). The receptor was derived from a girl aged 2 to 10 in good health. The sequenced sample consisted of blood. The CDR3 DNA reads TGCAGTGCCGTTAGACAGATCATGAACACTGAAGCTTTCTTT. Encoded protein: CSAVRQIMNTEAFF.